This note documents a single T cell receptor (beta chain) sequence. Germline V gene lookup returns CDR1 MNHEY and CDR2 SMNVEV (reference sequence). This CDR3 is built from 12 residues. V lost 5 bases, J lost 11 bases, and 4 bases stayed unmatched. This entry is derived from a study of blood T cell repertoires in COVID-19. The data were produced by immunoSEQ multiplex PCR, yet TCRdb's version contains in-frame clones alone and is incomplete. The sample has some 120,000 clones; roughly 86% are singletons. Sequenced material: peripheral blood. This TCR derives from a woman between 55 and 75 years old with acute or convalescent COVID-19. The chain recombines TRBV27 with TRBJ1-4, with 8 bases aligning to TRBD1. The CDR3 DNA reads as TGTGCCAGCAGTATAACAGGGGGGAAACTGTTTTTT. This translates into CASSITGGKLFF.